This T cell receptor (beta chain) was obtained from a study of T cell responses to AZD1222 COVID-19 vaccine. Clones were sequenced by immunoSEQ multiplex PCR, and TCRdb holds only the in-frame ones, with some missing. The profile shows about 140,000 clones, about 91% of them singletons. Germline V lookup: CDR1 SGHNT, CDR2 YYREEE (reference sequence). The V gene end was trimmed by 3 bases and the J gene end by 5 bases; junction bases not matched to a gene: 8. The CDR3 spans 14 residues. The receptor's source is an adult in good health. V and J are TRBV5-4 and TRBJ2-7; 7 bases agree with TRBD1. Source: peripheral blood, taken on day 0 of AZD1222 vaccination. CDR3: CASSYVTGSNEQYF. CDR3 coding DNA: TGTGCCAGCAGCTACGTGACAGGGTCCAACGAGCAGTACTTC.